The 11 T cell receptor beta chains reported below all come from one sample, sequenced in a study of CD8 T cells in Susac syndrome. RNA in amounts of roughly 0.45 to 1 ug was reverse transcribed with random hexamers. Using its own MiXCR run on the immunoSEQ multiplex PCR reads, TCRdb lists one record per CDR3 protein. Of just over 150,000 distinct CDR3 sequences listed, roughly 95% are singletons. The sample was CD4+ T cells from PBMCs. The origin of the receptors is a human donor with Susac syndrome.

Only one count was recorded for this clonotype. The CDR3 is CSVHLDRKTEAFF. The CDR3 region has the DNA TGCAGCGTACACCTAGACAGAAAGACTGAAGCTTTCTTT. This chain links TRBV29-1 with TRBJ1-1; the D gene is possibly TRBD1 (5 bases). Germline lookup yields CDR1 SQVTM and CDR2 ANQGSEA. V was clipped by 6 bases and J by 5 bases, with 16 bases between them. This CDR3 contains 13 residues. Full variable domain (missing parts from reference TRBV29-1 and TRBJ1-1): SAVISQKPSRDICQRGTSLTIQCQVDSQVTMMFWYRQQPGQSLTLIATANQGSEATYESGFVIDKFPISRPNLTFSTLTVSNMSPEDSSIYLCSVHLDRKTEAFFGQGTRLTVV.

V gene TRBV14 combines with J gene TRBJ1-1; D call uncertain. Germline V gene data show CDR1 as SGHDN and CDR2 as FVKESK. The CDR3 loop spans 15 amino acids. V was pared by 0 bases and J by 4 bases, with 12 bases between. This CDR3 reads CASSQDLGWGTEAFF. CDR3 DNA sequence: TGTGCCAGCAGCCAAGATCTAGGGTGGGGCACTGAAGCTTTCTTT.

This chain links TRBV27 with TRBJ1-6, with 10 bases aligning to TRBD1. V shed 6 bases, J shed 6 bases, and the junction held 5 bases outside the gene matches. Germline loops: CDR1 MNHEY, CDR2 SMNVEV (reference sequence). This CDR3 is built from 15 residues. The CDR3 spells CASRGDRGANSPLHF. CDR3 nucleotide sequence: TGTGCCAGCAGGGGGGACAGGGGTGCTAATTCACCCCTCCACTTT.

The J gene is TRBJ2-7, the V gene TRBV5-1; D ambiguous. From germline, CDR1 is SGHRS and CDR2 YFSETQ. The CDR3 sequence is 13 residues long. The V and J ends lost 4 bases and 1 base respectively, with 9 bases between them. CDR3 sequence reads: CASSRGISYEQYF. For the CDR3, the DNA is TGCGCCAGCAGCCGTGGGATATCCTACGAGCAGTACTTC.

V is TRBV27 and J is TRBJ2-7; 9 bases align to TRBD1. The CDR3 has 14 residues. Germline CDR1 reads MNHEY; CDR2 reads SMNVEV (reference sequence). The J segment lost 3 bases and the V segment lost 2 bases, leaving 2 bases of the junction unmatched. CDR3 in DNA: TGTGCCAGCAGTTTAACGGACAGGGGCTACGAGCAGTACTTC. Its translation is CASSLTDRGYEQYF.

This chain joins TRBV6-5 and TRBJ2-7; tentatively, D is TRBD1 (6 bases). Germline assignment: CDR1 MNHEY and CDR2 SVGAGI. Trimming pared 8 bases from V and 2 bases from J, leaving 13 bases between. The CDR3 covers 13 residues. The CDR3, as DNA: TGTGCCAGCGGCCGGGACAAAGCCTACGAGCAGTACTTC. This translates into CASGRDKAYEQYF.

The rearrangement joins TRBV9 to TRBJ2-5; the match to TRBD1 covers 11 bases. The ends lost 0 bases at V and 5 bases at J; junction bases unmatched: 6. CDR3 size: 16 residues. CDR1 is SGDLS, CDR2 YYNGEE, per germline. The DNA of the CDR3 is TGTGCCAGCAGCGTAGCGCCGGACAGGGGGCTGGAGACCCAGTACTTC. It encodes CASSVAPDRGLETQYF.

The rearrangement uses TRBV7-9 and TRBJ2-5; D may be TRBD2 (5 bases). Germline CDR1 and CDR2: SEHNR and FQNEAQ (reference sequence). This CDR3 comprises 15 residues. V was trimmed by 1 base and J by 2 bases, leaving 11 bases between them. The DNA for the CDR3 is TGTGCCAGCAGCTTAGGGGGAGTAACGCAAGAGACCCAGTACTTC. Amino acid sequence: CASSLGGVTQETQYF.

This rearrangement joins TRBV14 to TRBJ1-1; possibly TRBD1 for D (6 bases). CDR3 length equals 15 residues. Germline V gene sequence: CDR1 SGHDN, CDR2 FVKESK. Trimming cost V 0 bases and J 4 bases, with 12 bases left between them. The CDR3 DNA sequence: TGTGCCAGCAGCCAAGACCTCGGGGGGCGCACTGAAGCTTTCTTT. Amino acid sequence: CASSQDLGGRTEAFF. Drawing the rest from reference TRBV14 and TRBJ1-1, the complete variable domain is EAGVTQFPSHSVIEKGQTVTLRCDPISGHDNLYWYRRVMGKEIKFLLHFVKESKQDESGMPNNRFLAERTGGTYSTLKVQPAELEDSGVYFCASSQDLGGRTEAFFGQGTRLTVV.

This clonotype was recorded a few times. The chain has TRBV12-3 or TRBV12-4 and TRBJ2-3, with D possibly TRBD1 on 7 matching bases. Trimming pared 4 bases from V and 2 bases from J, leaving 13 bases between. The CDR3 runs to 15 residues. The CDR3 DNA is TGTGCCAGCAGTTCAGGCGGGACAGCCACAGATACGCAGTATTTT. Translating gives CASSSGGTATDTQYF.

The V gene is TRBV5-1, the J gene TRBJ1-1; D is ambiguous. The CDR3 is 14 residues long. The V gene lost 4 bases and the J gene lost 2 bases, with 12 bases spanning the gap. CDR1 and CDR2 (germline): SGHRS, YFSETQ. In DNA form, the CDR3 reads TGCGCCAGCAGCGAGATCAAGGGTAACACTGAAGCTTTCTTT. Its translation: CASSEIKGNTEAFF.